What follows is one T cell receptor (beta chain) and its context. Its specificity is not known. The data stem from a study of cytomegalovirus exposure and HLA in healthy donors. Notes on the study in general: In a later analysis, TCR beta V- and J-gene trimming was associated with a missense DCLRE1C variant.

The V gene lost 5 bases and the J gene lost 0 bases, with 14 bases spanning the gap. Germline CDR1 reads SEHNR; CDR2 reads FQNEAQ (reference sequence). The CDR3 spans 16 residues. It was with 60 Vbeta and 13 Jbeta primers that the PCR ran. Clones were read by immunoSEQ multiplex PCR, and TCRdb kept only the in-frame ones, dropping some. The repertoire consists of roughly 170,000 clones, with approximately 81% occurring once and the leading ten covering about 2%. What was sequenced was PBMCs. The receptor was derived from a woman in her twenties or thirties in good health and CMV-seronegative. V and J are TRBV7-9 and TRBJ2-1, with D possibly TRBD1 on 6 matching bases. The CDR3 DNA sequence: TGTGCCAGCAGCGCAACCGGGACAATCTCCTACAATGAGCAGTTCTTC. Encoded protein: CASSATGTISYNEQFF.